This section outlines one T cell receptor (beta chain) sequence together with its context. This CDR3 is 15 amino acids long. The germline CDR1 and CDR2 sequences are DFQATT and SNEGSKA (reference sequence). This sample is drawn from a study of T cells expressing NK-cell markers. Whole-study context: HCMV seropositivity marked most of the eight sequenced donors; one was seronegative.

TCRdb processed the 5' RACE reads again and assigns one entry to each CDR3 protein, with no DNA. The sample is made up of 400,000 or so distinct CDR3 sequences, and the top ten hold around 10% of it. The chain joins TRBV20-1 to TRBJ2-3; the TCRdb call, TRBD1, lacks DNA for checking. The receptor's source is a woman aged 50 to 60 in good health. Input material: blood T cells: a sorted CD56 or NKG2C T cell subset, CD4+ or CD8+ T cells, or bulk PBMC T cells (not recorded which). CDR3 loop: CSPTGGTALGDTQYF.